These 30 T cell receptor beta chains were all obtained from the same sample, sequenced in a study of T cell repertoires in cytomegalovirus infection. MiXCR, run by TCRdb on the reads, gives a single entry per CDR3 protein. The data show under 800,000 distinct CDR3 sequences, about 24% seen once. Sequenced material: CD8+ T cells from PBMCs. The source is a human donor in good health (CMV status not recorded). Some clones in this sample may be carry-over from other donors' samples.

The rearrangement joins TRBV7-9 to TRBJ2-5, with TRBD2 identical over 10 bases. V gave up 6 bases and J gave up 2 bases; unmatched junction bases: 9. Germline CDR1 is SEHNR and CDR2 is FQNEAQ (reference sequence). This CDR3 comprises 16 residues. The CDR3 sequence: CASRPPGLATQETQYF. DNA for the CDR3: TGTGCCAGCAGGCCCCCGGGACTAGCGACGCAAGAGACCCAGTACTTC.

The sample holds a few counts of this clonotype. As the CDR3 is not closed by the conserved phenylalanine or tryptophan, this likely results from a read error. The limits of the CDR3 on the DNA are not certain, so only TCRdb's listed CDR3 is given. The chain recombines TRBV6-6 with TRBJ2-3; no check of the table's D call, TRBD2, against the DNA was made. Germline lookup yields CDR1 MNHNY and CDR2 SVGAGI (reference sequence). The CDR3 is 14 amino acids long, termini counted. CDR3 region: CASSYSRLAGGWPT.

The chain is built from TRBV6-1 and TRBJ2-2; no clear D gene. CDR1 and CDR2 (germline): MNHNS, SASEGT. V dropped 5 bases and J dropped 5 bases, with 15 bases sitting between them. This CDR3 spans 15 amino acids. This CDR3 is CASSYATQVTGELFF. DNA for the CDR3: TGTGCCAGCAGTTACGCTACCCAAGTTACCGGGGAGCTGTTTTTT.

The chain carries TRBV6-2 or TRBV6-3 and TRBJ1-1; D is undetermined. From germline, CDR1 is MNHEY and CDR2 SVGEGT. The CDR3 consists of 13 residues. Trimming cost V 6 bases and J 1 base, with 9 bases left between them. CDR3 sequence: CASRGNANTEAFF. The CDR3 DNA follows: TGTGCCAGCAGAGGAAATGCGAACACTGAAGCTTTCTTT.

J is TRBJ1-2 and V is TRBV12-3 or TRBV12-4; D is perhaps TRBD1 (5 bases). Trimming cost V 6 bases and J 5 bases, with 19 bases left between them. This CDR3 is 15 amino acids long. The CDR3: CASRPAGGAGYGYTF. CDR3 nucleotides: TGTGCCAGCAGACCCGCGGGAGGGGCTGGGTATGGCTACACCTTC.

J is TRBJ2-1 and V is TRBV28; D perhaps matches TRBD2 (5 bases). The V end lost 4 bases, the J end lost 0 bases, and 16 bases lay between the germline ends. The length of the CDR3 is 17 residues. Per the germline V gene, CDR1 is MDHEN and CDR2 is SYDVKM. CDR3 loop: CASSSTLAMSSYNEQFF. As DNA, the CDR3 is TGTGCCAGCAGTTCGACGTTAGCGATGAGCTCCTACAATGAGCAGTTCTTC.

This clonotype turned up a few times. The chain couples TRBV20-1 to TRBJ2-1; possibly TRBD2 for D (5 bases). V shed 0 bases and J shed 0 bases, with 15 bases lying between them. Germline-derived CDR1 and CDR2 are DFQATT and SNEGSKA (reference sequence). The CDR3 runs to 17 residues. In DNA form, the CDR3 reads TGCAGTGCTAGAGATCAAGAGGGCTGGAGCTCCTACAATGAGCAGTTCTTC. This codes for CSARDQEGWSSYNEQFF.

The chain recombines TRBV28 with TRBJ2-5; possible D gene TRBD2, 5 bases. This CDR3 has 16 residues. Trimming left V 1 base short and J 10 bases short, with 22 bases between. Germline V lookup: CDR1 MDHEN, CDR2 SYDVKM. The CDR3 spells CASSLLSPAGQWVQYF. The CDR3 DNA reads as TGTGCCAGCAGTTTATTATCACCCGCGGGTCAATGGGTCCAGTACTTC.

This rearrangement joins TRBV7-9 to TRBJ2-2, with D possibly being TRBD1 (6 bases). V gave up 6 bases and J gave up 0 bases, with 14 bases separating them. The CDR3 extends over 16 amino acids. The germline V gene encodes CDR1 SEHNR and CDR2 FQNEAQ (reference sequence). The CDR3 DNA reads as TGTGCCAGCAGTACAGGGTCTCTAACGAACACCGGGGAGCTGTTTTTT. As protein: CASSTGSLTNTGELFF.

This clonotype was picked up a small number of times. The rearrangement links TRBV12-3 or TRBV12-4 to TRBJ1-4; 10 nucleotides align to TRBD1. The CDR3 extends over 15 amino acids. V was pared by 4 bases and J by 7 bases, with 6 bases of the junction left unmatched. CDR3 DNA sequence: TGTGCCAGCAGTTCCTCCGGGACAGGGGTTGAAAAACTGTTTTTT. This sequence encodes CASSSSGTGVEKLFF.

The V and J genes are TRBV28 and TRBJ2-7; D unresolved. Germline assignment: CDR1 MDHEN and CDR2 SYDVKM. The CDR3 is 13 residues long. The ends were cut back, 10 bases at V and 7 bases at J, with 20 bases in the middle. The CDR3 region is CATSVTLYEEQYV. For the CDR3, the DNA is TGTGCCACCTCTGTGACACTGTACGAGGAGCAGTACGTC.

V and J are TRBV27 and TRBJ2-4, with 11 nucleotides matching TRBD2. Germline values: CDR1 MNHEY, CDR2 SMNVEV (reference sequence). The CDR3 is 15 residues long. The V segment lost 5 bases and the J segment 6 bases; nucleotides outside the gene matches: 6. CDR3 sequence reads: CASSLYGTSGNIQYF. The CDR3 nucleotides read TGTGCCAGCAGTCTTTACGGGACTAGCGGAAACATTCAGTACTTC.

This clonotype has only a few counts. The rearrangement links TRBV27 to TRBJ1-5, with D perhaps matching TRBD1 (5 bases). V lost 7 bases and J lost 5, with 12 bases in between. There are 13 residues in the CDR3. From germline, CDR1 is MNHEY and CDR2 SMNVEV (reference sequence). CDR3 amino acids: CASTSGTHQPQHF. In nucleotides, the CDR3 is TGTGCCAGCACTTCGGGGACCCATCAGCCCCAGCATTTT.

This rearrangement joins TRBV29-1 to TRBJ1-1; no firm D call. This CDR3 spans 12 amino acids. V lost 3 bases and J lost 6, with 11 bases in between. Germline V gene data show CDR1 as SQVTM and CDR2 as ANQGSEA. The DNA for the CDR3 is TGCAGCGTTGACGGTTTCGGGCCTGAAGCTTTCTTT. Protein sequence: CSVDGFGPEAFF.

The CDR3 here is CASTPYFVRWGDNEQFF. DNA for the CDR3: TGTGCCAGCACCCCTTATTTTGTCCGGTGGGGAGATAATGAGCAGTTCTTC. This chain connects TRBV27 to TRBJ2-1; D might be TRBD2 (5 bases). The germline CDR1 and CDR2 sequences are MNHEY and SMNVEV (reference sequence). The V and J ends lost 7 bases and 7 bases respectively, with 26 bases between them. CDR3 length: 17 residues.

The chain combines TRBV28 with TRBJ1-4; perhaps TRBD1 as D (5 bases). Trimming took 6 bases from V and 10 from J, leaving 24 bases between them. Germline V gene lookup returns CDR1 MDHEN and CDR2 SYDVKM. The CDR3 is made up of 16 amino acids. DNA of the CDR3: TGTGCCAGCAGCACCAGCGAGCCCAGATATAGGGGAAAACTGTTTTTT. As protein: CASSTSEPRYRGKLFF.

The chain combines TRBV5-6 with TRBJ1-2; weak D call: TRBD1 (6 bases). The V end lost 0 bases, the J end lost 9 bases, and 12 bases lay between the germline ends. Germline V gene sequence: CDR1 SGHDT, CDR2 YYEEEE. The CDR3 sequence is 13 residues long. This CDR3 reads CASSLGGGHSYTF. The CDR3 DNA is TGTGCCAGCAGCTTGGGGGGGGGCCATAGCTACACCTTC.

The chain couples TRBV7-9 to TRBJ1-1, with TRBD1 matching 8 bases. CDR3 length: 17 residues. CDR1 and CDR2 (germline): SEHNR, FQNEAQ (reference sequence). J lost 3 bases, V lost 1 base, and 10 bases had no gene match. The CDR3 sequence is CASSLGPGGGRDTEAFF. Here the CDR3 DNA reads TGTGCCAGCAGCTTAGGGCCAGGGGGCGGACGGGACACTGAAGCTTTCTTT.

This clonotype was seen repeatedly, ten times or more. V is TRBV7-8 and J is TRBJ1-1; 9 nucleotides align to TRBD1. V gave up 5 bases and J gave up 5 bases; unmatched junction bases: 9. Germline values: CDR1 SGHVS, CDR2 FQNEAQ. This CDR3 spans 15 amino acids. The CDR3 nucleotides read TGTGCCAGCAGCCCAAGGGGACAGGGACGGACTGAAGCTTTCTTT. Translation gives CASSPRGQGRTEAFF. Filled out from reference TRBV7-8 and TRBJ1-1, the complete variable domain reads GAGVSQSPRYKVAKRGQDVALRCDPISGHVSLFWYQQALGQGPEFLTYFQNEAQLDKSGLPSDRFFAERPEGSVSTLKIQRTQQEDSAVYLCASSPRGQGRTEAFFGQGTRLTVV.

The rearrangement uses TRBV2 and TRBJ2-7; 8 bases match TRBD1. Germline lookup yields CDR1 SNHLY and CDR2 FYNNEI. CDR3 length: 17 amino acids. V shed 6 bases and J 1 base; nucleotides not matched to a gene: 14. CDR3 sequence reads: CASSPPGQDALSYEQYF. The CDR3 DNA follows: TGTGCCAGCAGCCCCCCGGGACAGGACGCACTTTCCTACGAGCAGTACTTC.

This chain connects TRBV19 to TRBJ2-7; D possibly uses TRBD1 or TRBD2 (5 bases each). Trimming stripped 5 bases from V and 2 bases from J, with 13 bases between. The CDR3 consists of 14 residues. Germline V gene sequence: CDR1 LNHDA, CDR2 SQIVND (reference sequence). This chain's CDR3 is CASSRKGRPYEQYF. The CDR3 DNA is TGTGCCAGTAGTCGCAAGGGGAGACCCTACGAGCAGTACTTC.

The rearrangement links TRBV7-9 to TRBJ2-3; D is perhaps TRBD1 (5 bases). V lost 3 bases and J lost 11, with 9 bases in between. CDR1 is SEHNR, CDR2 FQNEAQ, per germline (reference sequence). The CDR3 has 11 amino acids. CDR3 bases: TGTGCCAGCAGCTTGGACAACGGGCAGTATTTT. Translated, it gives CASSLDNGQYF.

This clonotype was observed a few times. V gene TRBV7-9 combines with J gene TRBJ1-1, with D unresolved. This CDR3 has 14 amino acids. Germline V lookup: CDR1 SEHNR, CDR2 FQNEAQ (reference sequence). V dropped 2 bases and J dropped 4 bases, with 11 bases sitting between them. In nucleotides, the CDR3 is TGTGCCAGCAGCTTACAATGGGTTGGCACTGAAGCTTTCTTT. This sequence encodes CASSLQWVGTEAFF.

Regarding this clonotype: One junction end does not reproduce the germline sequence, and a read error may be involved. The rearrangement joins TRBV7-2 to TRBJ2-7, with D uncertain. CDR1 SGHTA and CDR2 FQGNSA come from the germline V gene. The CDR3 consists of 15 residues. The CDR3 nucleotides read TGTGCCAGCAGCTTAGAACTGCCGACCCCCTACAAGCAGTACTTC. Its translation: CASSLELPTPYKQYF.

This clonotype was counted only a few times. V is TRBV29-1 and J is TRBJ1-2, with 9 bases identical to TRBD1. CDR1 is SQVTM, CDR2 ANQGSEA, per germline. Trimming at V came to 4 bases and at J to 11 bases, leaving 2 bases not matched to a gene. The CDR3 totals 10 residues. CDR3 sequence: CSVGTGEYTF. The CDR3 DNA reads TGCAGCGTTGGGACAGGGGAGTACACCTTC.

This clonotype has a handful of counts. V is TRBV20-1 and J is TRBJ2-2, with no clear D. Germline-derived CDR1 and CDR2 are DFQATT and SNEGSKA (reference sequence). The ends were cut back, 3 bases at V and 4 bases at J, with 3 bases in the middle. The CDR3 is 11 amino acids. The CDR3 DNA is TGCAGTGCTAGTAGCACCGGGGAGCTGTTTTTT. Its translation: CSASSTGELFF.

This clonotype has ten or more counts. This chain joins TRBV7-9 and TRBJ1-4; D ambiguous. V lost 5 bases to trimming and J lost 3 bases, with 16 bases between them. Germline assignment: CDR1 SEHNR and CDR2 FQNEAQ (reference sequence). The CDR3 has 16 residues. The CDR3 loop reads CASSKSFGRANEKLFF. The DNA for the CDR3 is TGTGCCAGCAGCAAGAGTTTTGGTCGCGCTAATGAAAAACTGTTTTTT. The entire variable domain, with the rest obtained from reference TRBV7-9 and TRBJ1-4, is as follows: DTGVSQNPRHKITKRGQNVTFRCDPISEHNRLYWYRQTLGQGPEFLTYFQNEAQLEKSRLLSDRFSAERPKGSFSTLEIQRTEQGDSAMYLCASSKSFGRANEKLFFGSGTQLSVL.

This clonotype was observed at least ten times. The chain couples TRBV7-2 to TRBJ1-5; D is ambiguous. The CDR3 length is 15 residues. Trimming stripped 2 bases from V and 5 bases from J, with 13 bases between. CDR1 is SGHTA and CDR2 is FQGNSA in the germline V gene. The CDR3 loop reads CASSLTKANHQPQHF. DNA of the CDR3: TGTGCCAGCAGCTTAACTAAAGCAAACCATCAGCCCCAGCATTTT. The full variable domain, with the rest looked up from reference TRBV7-2 and TRBJ1-5, is GAGVSQSPSNKVTEKGKDVELRCDPISGHTALYWYRQSLGQGLEFLIYFQGNSAPDKSGLPSDRFSAERTGGSVSTLTIQRTQQEDSAVYLCASSLTKANHQPQHFGDGTRLSIL.

This clonotype was seen repeatedly, ten times or more. The genes are TRBV7-2 and TRBJ1-3, with D uncertain. The ends were cut back, 3 bases at V and 6 bases at J, with 12 bases in the middle. Germline lookup yields CDR1 SGHTA and CDR2 FQGNSA. This CDR3 region has 14 residues. For the CDR3, the DNA is TGTGCCAGCAGCTTTAGATCGGGTGAAAACACCATATATTTT. It yields the protein CASSFRSGENTIYF.

For this clonotype: A much larger clonotype is one base distant, so this may be a read error. The chain uses TRBV6-2 or TRBV6-3 and TRBJ2-3; a possible D gene is TRBD2 (6 bases). This CDR3 is built from 18 residues. The V gene's germline CDR1 is MNHEY and CDR2 SVGEGT. With 6 bases removed from V and 4 bases from J, the gap between germline ends came to 26 bases. CDR3 region: CASSRRFLTGAGPDTQYF. The CDR3 nucleotides are TGTGCCAGCAGCCGCCGGTTTCTAACGGGAGCAGGTCCAGATACGCAGTATTTT.